What follows are 26 T cell receptor beta chains derived from one specimen sequenced in a study of Ad26.COV2.S vaccination and SARS-CoV-2 variants. Profiled with immunoSEQ multiplex PCR; TCRdb holds only in-frame clones, not every one. The data contain roughly 140,000 clones, roughly 88% of them seen just once; the ten biggest clones take up 4% to 6%. Sequenced material: peripheral blood, taken after recovery from COVID-19. All receptors derive from a human donor who had recovered from COVID-19.

This chain joins TRBV7-9 and TRBJ2-7; TRBD1 matches 10 bases. The CDR3 totals 15 residues. CDR1 and CDR2 from the germline V gene are SEHNR and FQNEAQ (reference sequence). Losses at the gene ends were 5 bases for V and 4 bases for J; bases not matched to a gene: 8. CDR3 sequence (DNA): TGTGCCAGCAGCCCCGGGACAGGGGCTTCTTACGAGCAGTACTTC. It is translated as CASSPGTGASYEQYF.

V is TRBV6-6 and J is TRBJ2-5; TRBD1 is a possible D gene (5 bases). Per germline, CDR1 MNHNY and CDR2 SVGAGI (reference sequence). The CDR3 runs 14 residues. V was pared by 1 base and J by 5 bases, with 11 bases between. For the CDR3, the DNA is TGTGCCAGCAGTTACTTAAAGGGGCTCGAGACCCAGTACTTC. Translation gives CASSYLKGLETQYF.

V and J are TRBV10-3 and TRBJ1-2, with D possibly TRBD1 on 6 matching bases. CDR1 and CDR2 (germline): ENHRY, SYGVKD. V gave up 6 bases and J gave up 4 bases, with 12 bases separating them. This CDR3 spans 13 amino acids. The CDR3 loop reads CAISGTYPYGYTF. The CDR3 nucleotides read TGTGCCATCAGCGGGACATATCCCTATGGCTACACCTTC.

The gene calls are TRBV27 and TRBJ2-7; the D gene is possibly TRBD1 (6 bases). Germline CDR1 reads MNHEY; CDR2 reads SMNVEV (reference sequence). The CDR3 has 13 residues. V gave up 8 bases and J gave up 5 bases, with 16 bases separating them. CDR3: CASWGHSNNEQYF. The CDR3 DNA is TGTGCCAGCTGGGGACACTCGAACAACGAGCAGTACTTC.

The J gene is TRBJ2-4, the V gene TRBV6-5; TRBD1 aligns across 9 bases. This CDR3 spans 15 amino acids. Unmatched junction bases numbered 11, after V lost 5 bases and J lost 9 bases. CDR1 is MNHEY and CDR2 is SVGAGI in the germline V gene. The CDR3 DNA sequence: TGTGCCAGCAGTAAATCGGGACAGGGATTGGTCATTCAGTACTTC. It is translated as CASSKSGQGLVIQYF.

This sequence joins TRBV6-1 and TRBJ2-5, with a weak D call TRBD2 (5 bases). The CDR3 consists of 15 residues. Per the germline V gene, CDR1 is MNHNS and CDR2 is SASEGT. V was clipped by 3 bases and J by 3 bases, with 14 bases between them. CDR3: CASSEKRTPKETQYF. The CDR3 nucleotides are TGTGCCAGCAGTGAGAAGCGGACCCCGAAAGAGACCCAGTACTTC.

The chain joins TRBV7-8 to TRBJ1-1; 7 positions agree with TRBD1. V shed 4 bases and J 5 bases; nucleotides not matched to a gene: 7. The germline gives CDR1 SGHVS, CDR2 FQNEAQ. This CDR3 has 14 residues. The CDR3 DNA is TGTGCCAGCAGCTCCTACAGGGGAAGAACTGAAGCTTTCTTT. Translated, it gives CASSSYRGRTEAFF.

CDR3 sequence: CASSEIDPNEQYF. The CDR3 coding sequence is TGTGCCAGCAGCGAAATTGACCCCAACGAGCAGTACTTC. The chain couples TRBV7-2 to TRBJ2-7; no clear D gene. This CDR3 comprises 13 residues. Germline-derived CDR1 and CDR2 are SGHTA and FQGNSA. Trimming removed 5 bases at V and 5 bases at J, with 13 bases between. Looking up the rest from reference TRBV7-2 and TRBJ2-7 gives the full variable domain: GAGVSQSPSNKVTEKGKDVELRCDPISGHTALYWYRQSLGQGLEFLIYFQGNSAPDKSGLPSDRFSAERTGGSVSTLTIQRTQQEDSAVYLCASSEIDPNEQYFGPGTRLTVT.

The chain employs TRBV5-6 and TRBJ1-4; D gene uncertain. This CDR3 region has 12 residues. CDR1 and CDR2 (germline): SGHDT, YYEEEE. The V end lost 4 bases, the J end lost 4 bases, and 5 bases lay between the germline ends. The CDR3 is CASSADNEKLFF. The CDR3 bases are TGTGCCAGCAGCGCGGATAATGAAAAACTGTTTTTT.

The chain recombines TRBV15 with TRBJ2-3; 12 nucleotides line up with TRBD1. From germline, CDR1 is LNHNV and CDR2 YYDKDF (reference sequence). This CDR3 comprises 16 residues. With 0 bases clipped from V and 5 bases from J, the junction kept 3 bases outside the gene matches. CDR3: CATSRERDRGLDTQYF. The CDR3 DNA follows: TGTGCCACCAGCAGAGAGAGGGACAGGGGGCTAGATACGCAGTATTTT.

This chain joins TRBV28 and TRBJ2-3, with D perhaps matching TRBD1 (6 bases). The CDR3 loop spans 16 amino acids. Germline assignment: CDR1 MDHEN and CDR2 SYDVKM. V dropped 5 bases and J dropped 4 bases, with 19 bases sitting between them. CDR3: CASSLGTTAGADTQYF. The DNA for the CDR3 is TGTGCCAGCAGTCTTGGGACAACGGCAGGGGCAGATACGCAGTATTTT.

The J gene is TRBJ2-3, the V gene TRBV2, with 8 bases aligning to TRBD2. This CDR3 has 14 amino acids. Germline assignment: CDR1 SNHLY and CDR2 FYNNEI. V lost 6 bases, J lost 4 bases, and 6 bases stayed unmatched. The CDR3 sequence: CASRISGVPDTQYF. Here the CDR3 DNA reads TGTGCCAGCAGGATTAGCGGGGTTCCAGATACGCAGTATTTT.

The CDR3 sequence: CASSQNPVGGSYNEQFF. The CDR3 coding sequence is TGCGCCAGCAGCCAAAACCCGGTAGGGGGCTCCTACAATGAGCAGTTCTTC. V usage is TRBV4-3 and J usage is TRBJ2-1; the D gene is possibly TRBD1 (6 bases). The germline CDR1 and CDR2 sequences are LGHNA and YSLEER. This CDR3 region has 17 residues. V lost 2 bases, J lost 0 bases, and 14 bases lay in between.

The chain's CDR3 is CASSYSSARQSLYGYTF. Here the CDR3 DNA reads TGTGCCAGCAGTTACTCGAGCGCGAGGCAGAGTCTCTATGGCTACACCTTC. V and J are TRBV6-2 or TRBV6-3 and TRBJ1-2, with D unresolved. The V gene lost 0 bases and the J gene lost 4 bases, with 18 bases spanning the gap. The length of the CDR3 is 17 residues. Germline V gives CDR1 MNHEY, CDR2 SVGEGT.

V and J are TRBV28 and TRBJ1-1; no clear D. The CDR3 contains 14 residues. Germline CDR1 reads MDHEN; CDR2 reads SYDVKM. V dropped 3 bases and J dropped 2 bases, with 10 bases sitting between them. CDR3 sequence reads: CASSLPRVNTEAFF. In DNA, the CDR3 is TGTGCCAGCAGTTTGCCCCGGGTCAACACTGAAGCTTTCTTT.

The chain joins TRBV10-3 to TRBJ1-3; D remains unclear. V gave up 9 bases and J gave up 2 bases, with 17 bases separating them. The V gene's germline CDR1 is ENHRY and CDR2 SYGVKD. The CDR3 totals 15 residues. The CDR3 nucleotides read TGTGCCATGGGATCGTCGTTGGGTACTGGAAACACCATATATTTT. It specifies CAMGSSLGTGNTIYF.

This clone showed up just a few times. The chain joins TRBV2 to TRBJ1-1; D perhaps matches TRBD1 (5 bases). CDR1 SNHLY and CDR2 FYNNEI come from the germline V gene. The length of the CDR3 is 13 residues. The germline V and J ends were trimmed by 6 bases and 5 bases, with 13 bases remaining between them. The CDR3 sequence: CASRDTGRTEAFF. CDR3 DNA sequence: TGTGCCAGCAGGGACACGGGGAGGACTGAAGCTTTCTTT.

The chain recombines TRBV6-6 with TRBJ1-2, with D possibly being TRBD1 (5 bases). This CDR3 spans 15 amino acids. The germline V gene encodes CDR1 MNHNY and CDR2 SVGAGI (reference sequence). The V gene lost 0 bases and the J gene lost 4 bases, with 12 bases spanning the gap. The CDR3 here is CASSYSEGPRYGYTF. The CDR3 region has the DNA TGTGCCAGCAGTTACTCTGAGGGACCGCGCTATGGCTACACCTTC.

The V gene is TRBV21-1, the J gene TRBJ1-5. TRBV21-1 is marked as a pseudogene. CDR3 size: 18 residues. The CDR3 spells CASSNQTDNFLANQPQHF. The CDR3 DNA is TGTGCCAGCAGCAACCAAACGGACAATTTTCTAGCAAATCAGCCCCAGCATTTT.

The gene calls are TRBV10-3 and TRBJ1-6; TRBD1 matches 8 bases. The J segment lost 5 bases and the V segment lost 4 bases, leaving 7 bases of the junction unmatched. Per the germline V gene, CDR1 is ENHRY and CDR2 is SYGVKD. The CDR3 contains 16 residues. In DNA form, the CDR3 reads TGTGCCATCAGTGGAGGACAGGGCGGGGATAATTCACCCCTCCACTTT. This encodes CAISGGQGGDNSPLHF.

This clone was counted once. The chain uses TRBV14 and TRBJ1-1, with D uncertain. The CDR3 extends over 15 amino acids. Per germline, CDR1 SGHDN and CDR2 FVKESK. The germline V and J ends were trimmed by 0 bases and 3 bases, with 11 bases remaining between them. The CDR3 DNA reads TGTGCCAGCAGCCAAGAGATGTTAAGGTACACTGAAGCTTTCTTT. It encodes CASSQEMLRYTEAFF.

A word on this clone: Different DNA sequences within this sample yield the same CDR3. The chain recombines TRBV11-2 with TRBJ2-7, with 7 positions matching TRBD2. Germline V lookup: CDR1 SGHAT, CDR2 FQNNGV. CDR3 length: 15 residues. Trimming removed 1 base from V and 2 bases from J; junction bases left unmatched: 5. CDR3 amino acids: CASSLGLAGPYEQYF. The DNA for the CDR3 is TGTGCCAGCAGCTTAGGACTAGCAGGCCCCTACGAGCAGTACTTC.

The gene calls are TRBV9 and TRBJ2-7; 15 bases map to TRBD2. V dropped 4 bases and J dropped 4; count of bases not matched to a gene: 3. Germline V gives CDR1 SGDLS, CDR2 YYNGEE. This CDR3 is built from 15 residues. The chain's CDR3 is CASSFGTSGGYEQYF. The CDR3 nucleotides read TGTGCCAGCAGCTTCGGGACTAGCGGGGGGTACGAGCAGTACTTC.

This chain uses TRBV6-6 with TRBJ2-2; weak D call: TRBD1 (6 bases). The V gene lost 4 bases and the J gene lost 3 bases, with 9 bases spanning the gap. CDR3 length equals 14 residues. Germline CDR1 is MNHNY and CDR2 is SVGAGI (reference sequence). The CDR3 DNA sequence: TGTGCCAGCAGTTCCCGGACAGACACCGGGGAGCTGTTTTTT. This translates into CASSSRTDTGELFF.

This chain links TRBV27 with TRBJ1-1, with 10 bases matching TRBD1. Trimming removed 6 bases from V and 11 bases from J; junction bases left unmatched: 12. This CDR3 has 14 residues. CDR1 and CDR2 (germline): MNHEY, SMNVEV (reference sequence). The CDR3 coding sequence is TGTGCCAGCAGGGACAGGGGGACTAGGATTGAGGCTTTCTTT. Residues: CASRDRGTRIEAFF.

Concerning this clone: The junction departs from the called germline gene at one end, perhaps through a read error. V gene TRBV28 combines with J gene TRBJ1-5; TRBD1 might be the D (5 bases). CDR1 is MDHEN and CDR2 is SYDVKM in the germline V gene. The length of the CDR3 is 14 residues. CDR3 protein: CTSRDRDGNQPQHF. As DNA, the CDR3 is TGTACCAGCAGAGACCGGGACGGCAATCAGCCCCAGCATTTT.